One sample yielded the 31 T cell receptor beta chains listed below, sequenced in a study of patients and donors after allogeneic stem cell transplantation. TCRdb passed the RT-PCR reads through MiXCR, listing each CDR3 protein once. Of some 160,000 distinct CDR3 sequences in the sample, roughly 24% are singletons; the top ten hold approximately 26%. Source material: blood, either unsorted or a sorted T cell fraction (not recorded which). The receptors stem from a human donor who was either an allogeneic HSCT recipient or a stem cell or donor lymphocyte infusion donor (not recorded which). It is not recorded whose cells these are; they may come from a transplant donor.

The rearrangement links TRBV29-1 to TRBJ1-2, with 8 bases matching TRBD1. There are 15 residues in the CDR3. Trimming at V came to 4 bases and at J to 1 base, leaving 8 bases not matched to a gene. Germline values: CDR1 SQVTM, CDR2 ANQGSEA. This CDR3 is CSVVPGGAFNYGYTF. CDR3 bases: TGCAGCGTTGTCCCAGGGGGCGCATTTAACTATGGCTACACCTTC.

This clonotype has ten or more counts. The chain couples TRBV5-1 to TRBJ1-2; no definite D call. There are 12 residues in the CDR3. In germline, CDR1 is SGHRS, CDR2 YFSETQ. The germline V and J ends were trimmed by 4 bases and 7 bases, with 11 bases remaining between them. The CDR3 region is CASSLSPGGYTF. CDR3 DNA: TGCGCCAGCAGCCTCAGCCCAGGTGGCTACACCTTC.

The V call is TRBV30, the J call TRBJ1-1; unclear D gene. Germline values: CDR1 GTSNPN, CDR2 SVGIG (reference sequence). CDR3 length: 12 amino acids. V lost 1 base and J 1 base, leaving 4 bases between the germline ends. The CDR3 loop reads CAWSAGNTEAFF. CDR3 DNA sequence: TGTGCCTGGAGTGCGGGGAACACTGAAGCTTTCTTT.

This clonotype appeared a few times. The chain carries TRBV6-5 and TRBJ2-1; 8 bases align to TRBD2. V lost 5 bases and J lost 16; bases outside the gene matches: 10. In germline, CDR1 is MNHEY, CDR2 SVGAGI. CDR3 length: 12 amino acids. This CDR3 is CASSPRAGGHFF. The CDR3 nucleotides are TGTGCCAGCAGTCCGAGGGCGGGGGGCCATTTCTTC.

This clonotype was observed a handful of times. The V gene is TRBV12-3 or TRBV12-4, the J gene TRBJ2-3; 10 bases align to TRBD1. J was trimmed by 4 bases and V by 2 bases; bases with no gene match: 9. The CDR3 contains 17 residues. CDR3 bases: TGTGCCAGCAGTTTACTTATGGGACAGGGGATGGCAGATACGCAGTATTTT. This encodes CASSLLMGQGMADTQYF.

The J gene is TRBJ1-5, the V gene TRBV6-2 or TRBV6-3; 10 bases are a match to TRBD1. J gave up 5 bases and V 0 bases, and 4 bases lay outside the gene matches. From germline, CDR1 is MNHEY and CDR2 SVGEGT. The CDR3 totals 16 residues. CDR3 DNA: TGTGCCAGCAGTTACTCCGACAGGGGGCGCGATCAGCCCCAGCATTTT. Protein sequence: CASSYSDRGRDQPQHF.

This clonotype was picked up a small number of times. The chain is built from TRBV5-1 and TRBJ2-7, with 13 nucleotides matching TRBD2. This CDR3 has 15 residues. The V gene's germline CDR1 is SGHRS and CDR2 YFSETQ. After removal of 5 bases from V and 3 bases from J, the junction contained 5 bases not matched to a gene. The CDR3 spells CASRPGTSGIYEQYF. In DNA form, the CDR3 reads TGCGCCAGCAGACCCGGGACTAGCGGGATCTACGAGCAGTACTTC.

V and J are TRBV12-3 or TRBV12-4 and TRBJ2-1; D remains unclear. This CDR3 has 16 amino acids. V shed 6 bases and J shed 0 bases, with 15 bases lying between them. The CDR3 DNA is TGTGCCAGCAGCCCCGATGGCCCGAGCTCCTACAATGAGCAGTTCTTC. Residues: CASSPDGPSSYNEQFF.

The chain uses TRBV7-2 and TRBJ2-1; TRBD1 matches 9 bases. Trimming removed 1 base from V and 5 bases from J; junction bases left unmatched: 6. This CDR3 has 16 residues. CDR1 and CDR2 from the germline V gene are SGHTA and FQGNSA. The CDR3 here is CASSLVTGTGNNEQFF. The CDR3 coding sequence is TGTGCCAGCAGCTTAGTTACCGGGACAGGGAACAATGAGCAGTTCTTC.

The gene calls are TRBV12-3 or TRBV12-4 and TRBJ2-1; 7 bases match TRBD1. V trimming: 5 bases; J trimming: 8 bases; junction bases outside the gene matches: 15. CDR3 length equals 16 residues. CDR3 nucleotide sequence: TGTGCCAGCAGTGATCGGGACAGTCTAAGGGGCGATGAGCAGTTCTTC. As protein: CASSDRDSLRGDEQFF.

The chain employs TRBV20-1 and TRBJ1-4; possibly TRBD1 for D (6 bases). Trimming shortened V by 0 bases and J by 8 bases, and 19 bases separated the two germline ends. The CDR3 runs to 16 residues. CDR1 is DFQATT, CDR2 SNEGSKA, per germline (reference sequence). The CDR3 reads CSARDRAKTGGEKLFF. CDR3 DNA: TGCAGTGCTAGAGATAGGGCTAAGACAGGTGGAGAAAAACTGTTTTTT.

The table lists this clonotype with a few counts. This chain links TRBV20-1 with TRBJ1-5, with TRBD1 identical over 10 bases. Germline CDR1 and CDR2: DFQATT and SNEGSKA (reference sequence). The CDR3 consists of 14 residues. Unmatched junction bases numbered 1, after V lost 0 bases and J lost 5 bases. CDR3 DNA: TGCAGTGCTAGAGAGGGACAGGGGTATCAGCCCCAGCATTTT. Translation gives CSAREGQGYQPQHF.

This clonotype was seen a handful of times. This chain uses TRBV12-3 or TRBV12-4 with TRBJ2-1, with D possibly TRBD2 on 5 matching bases. Deletions cut 5 bases from V and 7 bases from J, with 15 bases between. The CDR3 spans 14 residues. The CDR3 sequence is CASSPGSWDNEQFF. In DNA form, the CDR3 reads TGTGCCAGCAGTCCGGGATCCTGGGATAATGAGCAGTTCTTC.

This clonotype came up many times. Here the CDR3 reads CASSRVVVEKLFF. CDR3 coding DNA: TGTGCCAGCAGCCGAGTCGTGGTTGAAAAACTGTTTTTT. V gene TRBV12-3 or TRBV12-4 combines with J gene TRBJ1-4; no firm D call. V shed 6 bases and J shed 7 bases, with 12 bases lying between them. The CDR3 is 13 amino acids.

This clonotype was counted once. Just one base apart from a much larger clone, this may be a read error. The chain is built from TRBV4-2 and TRBJ1-1; tentative D call: TRBD1 (6 bases). CDR3 size: 16 residues. Germline V CDR1 and CDR2: LGHNA, YNFKEQ. CDR3 loop: CASGQESGNRVTEAFF. CDR3 sequence (DNA): TGTGCCAGCGGCCAAGAATCGGGCAACAGGGTAACTGAAGCTTTCTTT.

The chain carries TRBV6-2 or TRBV6-3 and TRBJ2-7, with D uncertain. V gave up 6 bases and J gave up 1 base, with 10 bases separating them. The V gene's germline CDR1 is MNHEY and CDR2 SVGEGT. CDR3 length: 13 amino acids. CDR3 in DNA: TGTGCCAGCAGACCCGGGCTTTCCTACGAGCAGTACTTC. Translating it yields CASRPGLSYEQYF.

This clonotype was counted ten times or more. The chain combines TRBV15 with TRBJ1-6; D not certain. This CDR3 region has 14 residues. V was pared by 4 bases and J by 9 bases, with 13 bases between. Germline lookup yields CDR1 LNHNV and CDR2 YYDKDF (reference sequence). For the CDR3, the DNA is TGTGCCACCAGCAAAGAGCTATCTAGTTCACCCCTCCACTTT. It specifies CATSKELSSSPLHF.

The gene calls are TRBV20-1 and TRBJ2-3; maybe TRBD2 (6 bases). CDR3 length equals 16 residues. CDR1 and CDR2 (germline): DFQATT, SNEGSKA (reference sequence). The V gene lost 2 bases and the J gene lost 4 bases, with 19 bases spanning the gap. In nucleotides, the CDR3 is TGCAGTGCTAGATCTCGGACTATCCCTGGCCCAGATACGCAGTATTTT. It is translated as CSARSRTIPGPDTQYF.

This clonotype has a handful of counts. The V and J genes are TRBV7-2 and TRBJ1-1; no firm D call. CDR1 and CDR2 from the germline V gene are SGHTA and FQGNSA. CDR3 length equals 13 residues. The V end lost 11 bases, the J end lost 1 base, and 14 bases lay between the germline ends. CDR3 coding DNA: TGTGCCTCCCGGGAGCTTGGGAACACTGAAGCTTTCTTT. As protein: CASRELGNTEAFF.

This clonotype has only a few counts. The V gene is TRBV7-2, the J gene TRBJ1-2; D perhaps matches TRBD1 (6 bases). CDR1 SGHTA and CDR2 FQGNSA come from the germline V gene. The length of the CDR3 is 13 residues. Trimming removed 2 bases at V and 8 bases at J, with 12 bases between. CDR3 protein: CASSLSSGAGYTF. CDR3 DNA sequence: TGTGCCAGCAGCTTAAGTTCGGGGGCGGGCTACACCTTC.

This clonotype was detected once. The V gene is TRBV9, the J gene TRBJ2-7, with D maybe TRBD1 (6 bases). CDR1 is SGDLS, CDR2 YYNGEE, per germline. The CDR3 contains 14 residues. The V gene lost 3 bases and the J gene lost 2 bases, with 12 bases spanning the gap. Here the CDR3 DNA reads TGTGCCAGCAGCGCAGGACAGCTTACCTACGAGCAGTACTTC. Protein: CASSAGQLTYEQYF. The entire variable domain, with the rest obtained from reference TRBV9 and TRBJ2-7, is as follows: DSGVTQTPKHLITATGQRVTLRCSPRSGDLSVYWYQQSLDQGLQFLIQYYNGEERAKGNILERFSAQQFPDLHSELNLSSLELGDSALYFCASSAGQLTYEQYFGPGTRLTVT.

This clonotype appeared a few times. The V call is TRBV5-1, the J call TRBJ1-4; TRBD1 matches at 8 bases. V gave up 5 bases and J gave up 7 bases; unmatched junction bases: 13. Germline assignment: CDR1 SGHRS and CDR2 YFSETQ. The CDR3 spans 16 residues. CDR3 loop: CASRFLPGQASEKLFF. The DNA for the CDR3 is TGCGCCAGCAGGTTTCTTCCGGGACAGGCCTCTGAAAAACTGTTTTTT. The full variable domain, in which reference TRBV5-1 and TRBJ1-4 provide the parts outside the CDR3, is KAGVTQTPRYLIKTRGQQVTLSCSPISGHRSVSWYQQTPGQGLQFLFEYFSETQRNKGNFPGRFSGRQFSNSRSEMNVSTLELGDSALYLCASRFLPGQASEKLFFGSGTQLSVL.

This clonotype was found a few times. The chain couples TRBV12-3 or TRBV12-4 to TRBJ1-2; weak D call: TRBD1 (6 bases). This CDR3 is 16 amino acids long. With 6 bases removed from V and 3 bases from J, the gap between germline ends came to 20 bases. CDR3: CASRRTVPQNHYGYTF. The DNA for the CDR3 is TGTGCCAGCAGACGGACAGTCCCACAAAACCACTATGGCTACACCTTC.

The CDR3 sequence is CATSRDTGVGETQYF. CDR3 DNA: TGTGCCACCAGCAGAGATACGGGGGTTGGCGAGACCCAGTACTTC. The chain combines TRBV15 with TRBJ2-5; maybe TRBD2 (6 bases). V was shortened by 0 bases and J by 5 bases, with 13 bases between the two germline ends. Germline loops: CDR1 LNHNV, CDR2 YYDKDF (reference sequence). The CDR3 is 15 amino acids.

In the case of this clonotype: One end of the junction fails to match germline, which may point to a read error. This chain links TRBV7-8 with TRBJ2-3, with unresolved D. Per germline, CDR1 SGHVS and CDR2 FQNEAQ. The CDR3 covers 14 residues. CDR3: CASSARGRAETQYF. The CDR3, as DNA: TGTGCCAGCAGCGCACGCGGCCGGGCAGAAACGCAGTATTTT. Full variable domain (missing parts from reference TRBV7-8 and TRBJ2-3): GAGVSQSPRYKVAKRGQDVALRCDPISGHVSLFWYQQALGQGPEFLTYFQNEAQLDKSGLPSDRFFAERPEGSVSTLKIQRTQQEDSAVYLCASSARGRAETQYFGPGTRLTVL.

This clonotype came up a few times. The V call is TRBV6-2 or TRBV6-3, the J call TRBJ1-5; D might be TRBD1 (6 bases). CDR1 and CDR2 from the germline V gene are MNHEY and SVGEGT. V gave up 6 bases and J gave up 0 bases, with 24 bases separating them. CDR3 length equals 19 residues. CDR3 bases: TGTGCCAGCAGCGAGCCTTGGACAGCCAGCCGATATAGCAATCAGCCCCAGCATTTT. It codes for CASSEPWTASRYSNQPQHF.

Regarding this clonotype: A much more abundant neighbour one base away suggests this may be a read error. CDR3: CASSQGTSGAEAFF. The CDR3, as DNA: TGCGCCAGCAGCCAAGGAACTAGTGGCGCTGAAGCTTTCTTT. The genes are TRBV4-1 and TRBJ1-1, with no clear D. V was pared by 1 base and J by 6 bases, with 12 bases between. The CDR3 runs 14 residues. Germline V gene sequence: CDR1 MGHRA, CDR2 YSYEKL.

This chain uses TRBV29-1 with TRBJ2-1; D unclear. CDR3 length equals 13 residues. Germline values: CDR1 SQVTM, CDR2 ANQGSEA. The V gene lost 4 bases and the J gene lost 6 bases, with 13 bases spanning the gap. The CDR3 bases are TGCAGCGTTGTTCTACGACTCCTCAATGAGCAGTTCTTC. Protein sequence: CSVVLRLLNEQFF.

The rearrangement links TRBV25-1 to TRBJ1-5; no definite D call. Germline V gives CDR1 MGHDK, CDR2 SYGVNS. The CDR3 has 13 amino acids. The V end was cut by 5 bases, the J end by 3 bases, with 8 bases between. The CDR3 DNA follows: TGTGCCAGCAGTTCTGGCCTCAATCAGCCCCAGCATTTT. Amino acids: CASSSGLNQPQHF.

V gene TRBV7-8 combines with J gene TRBJ2-2, with D tentatively TRBD1 (6 bases). CDR3 size: 15 residues. V lost 5 bases, J lost 5 bases, and 15 bases lay in between. Germline CDR1 and CDR2: SGHVS and FQNEAQ. The CDR3 DNA follows: TGTGCCAGCAGCCCCCTTAGGGGGAAGACCGGGGAGCTGTTTTTT. It is translated as CASSPLRGKTGELFF.

This clonotype was observed a few times. The gene calls are TRBV28 and TRBJ1-2; D is perhaps TRBD1 (5 bases). Germline values: CDR1 MDHEN, CDR2 SYDVKM. This CDR3 is 17 amino acids long. Trimming removed 3 bases from V and 6 bases from J, with 23 bases in between. The CDR3 is CASSFAPYRPYFNGYTF. The CDR3 DNA reads TGTGCCAGCAGTTTCGCCCCCTACAGGCCGTATTTCAATGGCTACACCTTC.